These T cell receptor beta chains were read from a single sample in a study of T-cell reconstitution after alpha-beta-depleted transplantation in children. TCRdb redid the calling of the PCR reads with MiXCR, one entry per CDR3 protein. The sample holds some 150,000 distinct CDR3 sequences; about 9% are singletons and the top ten take over 15%. The sequencing here drew on PBMCs, mostly from graft donor cells, taken 180 days after TCRalphabeta/CD19-depleted stem cell transplant. These receptors all come from a female patient aged 2-10 years who had a stem cell transplant for congenital amegakaryocytic thrombocytopenia, so the T cells may come from the graft donor. The CDR3 runs from the conserved cysteine through the conserved F or W. The D gene is left open where the match is weak. The size of a clone is reported for some rows only, either as once, few or many, or as a class for expanded clones.

v_call	clone_size	cdr3_length	d_call	j_call	cdr3_aa	cdr3_nt
TRBV28	many	14	NA	TRBJ2-5	CASSLSGVGETQYF	TGTGCCAGCAGTTTATCAGGAGTGGGGGAGACCCAGTACTTC
TRBV4-3	many	20	TRBD2	TRBJ2-3	CASSQGLVVRWEGRADTQYF	TGCGCCAGCAGCCAAGGGCTCGTGGTTCGGTGGGAGGGGAGGGCAGATACGCAGTATTTT
TRBV7-8	many	16	TRBD1	TRBJ2-3	CASSLGRQGVADTQYF	TGTGCCAGCAGCTTGGGGCGACAGGGAGTGGCAGATACGCAGTATTTT
TRBV6-2/TRBV6-3	few	16	NA	TRBJ2-2	CASSPLSSSSGGELFF	TGTGCCAGCAGCCCCCTTTCTTCTAGTTCGGGCGGGGAGCTGTTTTTT
TRBV20-1	NA	14	NA	TRBJ2-7	CSASPLDLYYEQYF	TGCAGTGCTAGTCCCCTCGACCTCTACTACGAGCAGTACTTC
TRBV7-9	many	14	NA	TRBJ1-4	CASSWATANEKLFF	TGTGCCAGCAGCTGGGCGACGGCTAATGAAAAACTGTTTTTT
TRBV12-3/TRBV12-4	many	14	NA	TRBJ1-4	CASSLGRQSEKLFF	TGTGCCAGCAGTTTAGGGCGGCAGTCCGAAAAACTGTTTTTT
TRBV7-6	NA	15	TRBD1	TRBJ1-1	CASSLGTGADTEAFF	TGTGCCAGCAGCTTAGGGACAGGGGCAGACACTGAAGCTTTCTTT
TRBV4-2	many	15	NA	TRBJ1-3	CASSQEGSGKNTIYF	TGTGCCAGCAGCCAAGAGGGCTCAGGAAAAAACACCATATATTTT
TRBV6-6	many	12	NA	TRBJ2-3	CASSYRPDTQYF	TGTGCCAGCAGTTACAGGCCAGATACGCAGTATTTT
TRBV11-2	many	16	TRBD2	TRBJ2-3	CASSYLAGGPSDTQYF	TGTGCCAGCAGCTATTTAGCGGGAGGGCCTTCAGATACGCAGTATTTT
TRBV20-1	many	14	NA	TRBJ1-5	CSADGPPGNQPQHF	TGCAGTGCAGATGGTCCCCCAGGGAATCAGCCCCAGCATTTT
TRBV12-3/TRBV12-4	few	13	TRBD1	TRBJ1-1	CASSFRGQGLTFF	TGTGCCAGCAGTTTCCGAGGACAGGGGCTGACTTTCTTT
TRBV12-3/TRBV12-4	many	11	NA	TRBJ2-2	CASSSTGELFF	TGTGCCAGCAGTTCCACCGGGGAGCTGTTTTTT
TRBV5-1	many	15	NA	TRBJ2-3	CASSLTGDPTDTQYF	TGCGCCAGCAGCTTGACGGGGGACCCCACAGATACGCAGTATTTT
TRBV7-6	NA	16	NA	TRBJ2-2	CASSRTGILVTGELFF	TGTGCCAGCAGCCGGACCGGCATACTGGTTACCGGGGAGCTGTTTTTT
TRBV5-1	many	15	NA	TRBJ2-3	CASSLEAGNTDTQYF	TGCGCCAGCAGCTTGGAGGCAGGAAACACAGATACGCAGTATTTT
TRBV29-1	few	13	NA	TRBJ2-1	CSVVLLAYNEQFF	TGCAGCGTTGTATTGCTGGCCTACAATGAGCAGTTCTTC
TRBV7-6	NA	13	NA	TRBJ2-5	CASSLRLQETQYF	TGTGCCAGCAGCTTAAGGCTTCAAGAGACCCAGTACTTC
TRBV5-1	NA	14	NA	TRBJ1-1	CASSLGATNTEAFF	TGCGCCAGCAGCTTGGGGGCAACGAACACTGAAGCTTTCTTT
TRBV20-1	many	16	TRBD2	TRBJ2-3	CSARPGASGSSDTQYF	TGCAGTGCTAGACCGGGGGCTAGCGGGAGTTCCGATACGCAGTATTTT
TRBV29-1	many	11	NA	TRBJ2-3	CSDGGTDTQYF	TGCAGTGACGGGGGCACAGATACGCAGTATTTT
TRBV5-6	few	17	TRBD1	TRBJ2-3	CASSLGGQGHSTYTQYF	TGTGCCAGCAGCTTGGGGGGACAGGGTCACTCAACGTATACGCAGTATTTT
TRBV20-1	NA	15	NA	TRBJ2-5	CSAGRPGVLQETQYF	TGCAGTGCCGGCAGACCCGGTGTGTTACAAGAGACCCAGTACTTC
TRBV5-1	many	14	NA	TRBJ1-1	CASSLVRGNTEAFF	TGCGCCAGCAGCCTCGTCCGGGGGAACACTGAAGCTTTCTTT
TRBV12-3/TRBV12-4	few	17	NA	TRBJ2-1	CASSLLFGGSSYNEQFF	TGTGCCAGCAGTTTATTGTTCGGGGGAAGCTCCTACAATGAGCAGTTCTTC
TRBV7-9	few	16	NA	TRBJ1-2	CASSLPRRRGPYGYTF	TGTGCCAGCAGCTTGCCCCGCCGGAGGGGCCCCTATGGCTACACCTTC
TRBV4-2	many	13	NA	TRBJ2-7	CASSQDLRLEQYF	TGTGCCAGCAGCCAAGATTTGAGGCTCGAGCAGTACTTC
TRBV11-2	few	15	NA	TRBJ2-2	CASRSLDPNTGELFF	TGTGCCAGCAGATCCCTAGATCCTAACACCGGGGAGCTGTTTTTT
TRBV19	few	14	NA	TRBJ1-1	CASSTVEANTEAFF	TGTGCCAGTAGTACCGTGGAAGCGAACACTGAAGCTTTCTTT
TRBV20-1	many	12	NA	TRBJ2-1	CSAPPQDNEQFF	TGCAGTGCTCCCCCACAGGACAATGAGCAGTTCTTC
TRBV5-1	many	15	TRBD1	TRBJ2-1	CASRLGTGWYNEQFF	TGCGCCAGCAGACTCGGGACAGGGTGGTACAATGAGCAGTTCTTC
TRBV12-3/TRBV12-4	many	13	TRBD1	TRBJ2-7	CASSDRAVDEQYF	TGTGCCAGCAGCGACAGGGCGGTCGACGAGCAGTACTTC
TRBV5-1	many	14	NA	TRBJ2-7	CASSTKGTPYEQYF	TGCGCCAGCAGCACCAAGGGTACTCCCTACGAGCAGTACTTC
TRBV5-1	many	16	NA	TRBJ2-3	CASTRGGQEGTDTQYF	TGCGCCAGCACCCGAGGGGGACAAGAAGGCACAGATACGCAGTATTTT
TRBV6-1	NA	15	TRBD2	TRBJ2-2	CASGLAGANTGELFF	TGTGCCAGCGGACTAGCGGGAGCGAACACCGGGGAGCTGTTTTTT
TRBV27	NA	14	TRBD2	TRBJ2-7	CATRRGLASYEQYF	TGTGCCACCCGCCGGGGACTAGCATCCTACGAGCAGTACTTC
TRBV10-1	many	13	NA	TRBJ1-5	CASRGRKGQPQHF	TGCGCCAGCAGGGGGCGCAAGGGTCAGCCCCAGCATTTT
TRBV20-1	few	12	NA	TRBJ2-1	CSAPAYIGGQFF	TGCAGTGCGCCGGCCTATATAGGGGGGCAGTTCTTC
TRBV6-2/TRBV6-3	many	11	NA	TRBJ2-1	CASSYSLQQFF	TGTGCCAGCAGTTACTCCCTGCAGCAGTTCTTC
TRBV6-5	many	14	NA	TRBJ1-4	CASSYTGIDEKLFF	TGTGCCAGCAGTTATACAGGAATCGATGAAAAACTGTTTTTT
TRBV29-1	few	16	NA	TRBJ2-2	CSVEDQDFPNTGELFF	TGCAGCGTTGAAGATCAGGACTTTCCGAACACCGGGGAGCTGTTTTTT
TRBV30	NA	15	TRBD2	TRBJ2-2	CAWSEGLAATGELFF	TGTGCCTGGAGTGAAGGACTAGCGGCAACCGGGGAGCTGTTTTTT
TRBV25-1	many	16	NA	TRBJ2-1	CASSGLSGGTYNEQFF	TGTGCCAGCAGTGGCCTGAGTGGGGGGACCTACAATGAGCAGTTCTTC
TRBV28	many	15	NA	TRBJ2-1	CASSQNRVIGNEQFF	TGTGCCAGCAGCCAAAACAGGGTAATAGGGAATGAGCAGTTCTTC
TRBV5-5	many	15	TRBD1	TRBJ1-6	CASSGGTGVNSPLHF	TGTGCCAGCAGCGGAGGGACAGGGGTTAATTCACCCCTCCACTTT
TRBV3-1	many	13	TRBD1	TRBJ1-1	CASNFGTGGPAFF	TGTGCCAGCAACTTCGGGACAGGGGGTCCAGCTTTCTTT